This TCR beta chain was observed in a study of T cell repertoires in cytomegalovirus infection. Background on the study: Well-studied HLA-B-restricted CMV epitopes were used in the study alongside recently identified HLA-C-restricted ones. Public TCR beta signatures provided an indication of both CMV infection and a matching HLA type. Study conclusions and caveats: The cumulative frequency of public TCR beta families identified carriers of CMV plus the relevant HLA.

To note about this clonotype: Its matching antigen is unknown.

Germline V gene sequence: CDR1 MDHEN, CDR2 SYDVKM. V lost 5 bases to trimming and J lost 9 bases, with 19 bases between them. This CDR3 is 14 amino acids long. TCRdb recomputed calls from the reads with MiXCR, one row per CDR3 protein. The sample has 680,000 or so distinct CDR3 sequences; roughly a third are singletons. The material was cultured PBMCs, obtained from culture after CMV antigen stimulation. This chain joins TRBV28 and TRBJ1-1; D may be TRBD1 (5 bases). This receptor was taken from a human donor in good health (CMV status not recorded). Some clones in this sample may be carry-over from other donors' samples. CDR3 loop: CASSPLLGEGKAFF. The CDR3 DNA is TGTGCCAGCAGTCCCCTCTTGGGGGAGGGAAAAGCTTTCTTT.